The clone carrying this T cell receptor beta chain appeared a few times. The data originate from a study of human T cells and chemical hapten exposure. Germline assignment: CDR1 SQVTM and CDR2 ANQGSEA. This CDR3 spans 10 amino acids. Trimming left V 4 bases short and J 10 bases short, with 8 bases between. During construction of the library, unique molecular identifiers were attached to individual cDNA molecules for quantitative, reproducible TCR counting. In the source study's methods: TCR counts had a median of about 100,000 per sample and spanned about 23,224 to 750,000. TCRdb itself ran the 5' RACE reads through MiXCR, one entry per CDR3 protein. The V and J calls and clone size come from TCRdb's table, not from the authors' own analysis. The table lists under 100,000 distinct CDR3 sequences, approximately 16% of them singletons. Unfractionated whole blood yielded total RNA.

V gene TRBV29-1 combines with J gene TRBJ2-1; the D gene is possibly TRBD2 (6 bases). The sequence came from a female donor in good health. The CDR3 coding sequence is TGCAGCGTTGGGGGGGTCGAGCAGTTCTTC. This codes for CSVGGVEQFF.